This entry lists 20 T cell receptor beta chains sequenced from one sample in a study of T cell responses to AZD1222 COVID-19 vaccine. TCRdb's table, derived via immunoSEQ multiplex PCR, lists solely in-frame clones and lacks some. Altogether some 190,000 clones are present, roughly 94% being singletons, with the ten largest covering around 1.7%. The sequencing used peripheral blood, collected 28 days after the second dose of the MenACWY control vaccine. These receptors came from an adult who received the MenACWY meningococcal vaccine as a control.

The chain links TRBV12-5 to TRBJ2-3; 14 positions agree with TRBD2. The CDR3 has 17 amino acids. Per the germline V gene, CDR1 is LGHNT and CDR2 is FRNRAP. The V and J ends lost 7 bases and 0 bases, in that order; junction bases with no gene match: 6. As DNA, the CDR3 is TGTGCTAGTGCCGGAGGACTAGCGGGAGGTAGCACAGATACGCAGTATTTT. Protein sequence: CASAGGLAGGSTDTQYF.

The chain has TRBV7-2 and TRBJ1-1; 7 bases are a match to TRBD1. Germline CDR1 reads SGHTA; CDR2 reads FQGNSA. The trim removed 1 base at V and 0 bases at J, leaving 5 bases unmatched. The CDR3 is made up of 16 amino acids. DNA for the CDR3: TGTGCCAGCAGCTTAGTGGGACAGCGCTTGAACACTGAAGCTTTCTTT. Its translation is CASSLVGQRLNTEAFF.

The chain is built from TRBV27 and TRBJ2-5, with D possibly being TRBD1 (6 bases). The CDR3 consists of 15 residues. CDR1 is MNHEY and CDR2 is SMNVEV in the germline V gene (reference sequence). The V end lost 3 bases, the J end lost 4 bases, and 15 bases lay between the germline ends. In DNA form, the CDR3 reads TGTGCCAGCAGTTTCGGGGACAAGTGGGGAGAGACCCAGTACTTC. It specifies CASSFGDKWGETQYF.

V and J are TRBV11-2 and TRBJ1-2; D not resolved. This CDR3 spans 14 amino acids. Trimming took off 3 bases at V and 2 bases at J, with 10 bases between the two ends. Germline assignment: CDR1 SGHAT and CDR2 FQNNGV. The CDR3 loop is CASSFQSPNYGYTF. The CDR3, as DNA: TGTGCCAGCAGCTTTCAAAGTCCCAACTATGGCTACACCTTC.

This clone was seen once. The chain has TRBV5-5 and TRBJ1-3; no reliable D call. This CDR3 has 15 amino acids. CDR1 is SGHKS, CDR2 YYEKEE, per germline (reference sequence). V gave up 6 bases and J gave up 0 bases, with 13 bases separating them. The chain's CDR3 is CASKTTGNSGNTIYF. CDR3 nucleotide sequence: TGTGCCAGCAAGACCACTGGGAACTCTGGAAACACCATATATTTT.

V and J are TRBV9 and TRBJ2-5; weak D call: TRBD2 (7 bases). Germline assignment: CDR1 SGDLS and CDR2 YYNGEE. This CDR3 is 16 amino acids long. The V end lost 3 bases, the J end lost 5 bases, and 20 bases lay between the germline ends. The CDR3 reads CASSEGGTDRLETQYF. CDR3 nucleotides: TGTGCCAGCAGCGAGGGGGGGACCGATAGGTTGGAGACCCAGTACTTC.

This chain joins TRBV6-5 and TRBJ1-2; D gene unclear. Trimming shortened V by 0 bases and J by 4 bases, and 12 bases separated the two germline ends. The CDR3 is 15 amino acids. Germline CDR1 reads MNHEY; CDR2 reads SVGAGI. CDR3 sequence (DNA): TGTGCCAGCAGTTACTCGTTATCGGGAGCCTATGGCTACACCTTC. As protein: CASSYSLSGAYGYTF.

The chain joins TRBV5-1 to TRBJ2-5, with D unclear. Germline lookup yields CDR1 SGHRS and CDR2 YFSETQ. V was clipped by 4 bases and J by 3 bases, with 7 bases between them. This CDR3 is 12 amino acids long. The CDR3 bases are TGCGCCAGCAGCCACGGAGAAGAGACCCAGTACTTC. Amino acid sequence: CASSHGEETQYF.

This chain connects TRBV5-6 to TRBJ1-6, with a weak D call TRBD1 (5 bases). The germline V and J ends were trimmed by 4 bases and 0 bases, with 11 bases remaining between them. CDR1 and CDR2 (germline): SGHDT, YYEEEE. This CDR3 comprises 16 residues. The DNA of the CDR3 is TGTGCCAGCAGCGAGTCGGGGGGCTCCTATAATTCACCCCTCCACTTT. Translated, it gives CASSESGGSYNSPLHF. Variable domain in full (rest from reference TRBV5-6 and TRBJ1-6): DAGVTQSPTHLIKTRGQQVTLRCSPKSGHDTVSWYQQALGQGPQFIFQYYEEEERQRGNFPDRFSGHQFPNYSSELNVNALLLGDSALYLCASSESGGSYNSPLHFGNGTRLTVT.

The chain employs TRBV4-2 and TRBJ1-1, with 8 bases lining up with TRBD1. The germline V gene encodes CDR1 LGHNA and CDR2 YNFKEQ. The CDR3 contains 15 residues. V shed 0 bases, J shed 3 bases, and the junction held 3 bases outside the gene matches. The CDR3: CASSQDTGGDTEAFF. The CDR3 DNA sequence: TGTGCCAGCAGCCAAGATACAGGGGGTGACACTGAAGCTTTCTTT.

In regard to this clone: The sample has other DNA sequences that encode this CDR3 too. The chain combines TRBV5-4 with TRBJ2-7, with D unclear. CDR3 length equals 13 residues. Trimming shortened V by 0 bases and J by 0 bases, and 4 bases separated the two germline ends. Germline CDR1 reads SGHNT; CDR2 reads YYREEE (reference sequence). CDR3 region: CASSLVDSYEQYF. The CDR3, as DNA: TGTGCCAGCAGCTTGGTAGACTCCTACGAGCAGTACTTC. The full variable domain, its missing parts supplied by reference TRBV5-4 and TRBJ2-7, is ETGVTQSPTHLIKTRGQQVTLRCSSQSGHNTVSWYQQALGQGPQFIFQYYREEENGRGNFPPRFSGLQFPNYSSELNVNALELDDSALYLCASSLVDSYEQYFGPGTRLTVT.

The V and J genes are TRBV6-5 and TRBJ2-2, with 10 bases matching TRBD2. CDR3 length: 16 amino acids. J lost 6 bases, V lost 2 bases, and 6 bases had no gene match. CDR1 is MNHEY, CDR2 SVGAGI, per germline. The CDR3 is CASSYGSGGGSGELFF. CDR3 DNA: TGTGCCAGCAGTTACGGGAGCGGGGGGGGATCCGGGGAGCTGTTTTTT.

CDR3 amino acids: CSSQDQWGYGYTF. For the CDR3, the DNA is TGCAGCTCCCAGGATCAGTGGGGCTATGGCTACACCTTC. This chain connects TRBV29-1 to TRBJ1-2, with D unclear. The CDR3 contains 13 residues. With 8 bases removed from V and 4 bases from J, the gap between germline ends came to 17 bases. Looked up from germline, CDR1 is SQVTM and CDR2 is ANQGSEA.

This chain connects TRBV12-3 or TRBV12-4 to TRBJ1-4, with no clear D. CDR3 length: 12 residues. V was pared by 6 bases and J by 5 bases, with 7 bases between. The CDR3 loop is CASRGGNEKLFF. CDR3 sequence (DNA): TGTGCCAGCAGAGGAGGGAATGAAAAACTGTTTTTT.

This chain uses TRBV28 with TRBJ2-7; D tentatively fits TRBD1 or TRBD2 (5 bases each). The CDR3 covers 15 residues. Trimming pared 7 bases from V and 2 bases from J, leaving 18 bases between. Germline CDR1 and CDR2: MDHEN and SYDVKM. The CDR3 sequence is CASTIDRGRPYEQYF. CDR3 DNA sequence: TGTGCCAGCACGATCGACCGGGGCCGGCCCTACGAGCAGTACTTC.

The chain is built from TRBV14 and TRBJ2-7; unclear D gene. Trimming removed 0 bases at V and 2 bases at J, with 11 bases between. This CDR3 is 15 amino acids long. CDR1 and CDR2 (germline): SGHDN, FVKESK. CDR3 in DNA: TGTGCCAGCAGCCAAGATAGCCAGGACCCCTACGAGCAGTACTTC. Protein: CASSQDSQDPYEQYF.

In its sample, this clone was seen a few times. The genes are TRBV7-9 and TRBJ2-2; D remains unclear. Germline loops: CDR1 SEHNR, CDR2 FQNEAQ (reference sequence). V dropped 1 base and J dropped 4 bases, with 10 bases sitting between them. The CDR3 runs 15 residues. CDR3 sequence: CASSLVEVRTGELFF. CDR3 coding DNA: TGTGCCAGCAGCTTAGTCGAGGTCCGCACCGGGGAGCTGTTTTTT. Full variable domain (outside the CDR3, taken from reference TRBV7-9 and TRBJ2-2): DTGVSQNPRHKITKRGQNVTFRCDPISEHNRLYWYRQTLGQGPEFLTYFQNEAQLEKSRLLSDRFSAERPKGSFSTLEIQRTEQGDSAMYLCASSLVEVRTGELFFGEGSRLTVL.

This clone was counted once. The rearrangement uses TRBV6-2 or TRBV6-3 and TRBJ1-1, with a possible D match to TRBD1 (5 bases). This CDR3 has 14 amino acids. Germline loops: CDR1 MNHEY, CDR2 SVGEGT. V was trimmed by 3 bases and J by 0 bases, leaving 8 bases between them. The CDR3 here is CASSYGHMNTEAFF. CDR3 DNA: TGTGCCAGCAGTTATGGACACATGAACACTGAAGCTTTCTTT.

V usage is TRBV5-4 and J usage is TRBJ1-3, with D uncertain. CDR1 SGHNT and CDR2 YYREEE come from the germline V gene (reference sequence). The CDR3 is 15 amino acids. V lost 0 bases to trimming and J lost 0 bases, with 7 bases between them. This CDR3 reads CASSLGLTSGNTIYF. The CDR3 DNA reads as TGTGCCAGCAGCTTGGGGCTGACCTCTGGAAACACCATATATTTT.

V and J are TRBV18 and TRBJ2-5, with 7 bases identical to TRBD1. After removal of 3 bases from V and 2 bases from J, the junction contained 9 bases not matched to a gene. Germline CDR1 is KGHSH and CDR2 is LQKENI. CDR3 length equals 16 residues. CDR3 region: CASSPREGASQETQYF. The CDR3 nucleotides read TGTGCCAGCTCACCCCGCGAGGGGGCCAGTCAAGAGACCCAGTACTTC.